The 21 T cell receptor beta chains below come from one sample, sequenced in a study of shared clonotypes between healthy human individuals. Assay used: immunoSEQ multiplex PCR; TCRdb lists only in-frame clones, some missing. This table has a few million clones, around nine tenths appearing once. The sequencing input was naive CD4+ T cells sorted from blood. Specified subset: CD45RA+ positively selected. These receptors all stem from a man younger than 35 in good health.

This chain links TRBV9 with TRBJ1-3, with D maybe TRBD1 (5 bases). The CDR3 sequence is 15 residues long. CDR1 and CDR2 (germline): SGDLS, YYNGEE. The V gene lost 4 bases and the J gene lost 0 bases, with 11 bases spanning the gap. The CDR3 DNA sequence: TGTGCCAGCAGCCCATCCGACAGCTCTGGAAACACCATATATTTT. Translating it yields CASSPSDSSGNTIYF. Combining the CDR3 with reference TRBV9 and TRBJ1-3 gives the whole variable domain DSGVTQTPKHLITATGQRVTLRCSPRSGDLSVYWYQQSLDQGLQFLIQYYNGEERAKGNILERFSAQQFPDLHSELNLSSLELGDSALYFCASSPSDSSGNTIYFGEGSWLTVV.

The CDR3 reads CAWSTTGAGTQYF. In nucleotides, the CDR3 is TGTGCCTGGAGTACGACAGGGGCGGGTACGCAGTATTTT. The rearrangement uses TRBV30 and TRBJ2-3; 8 nucleotides line up with TRBD1. In germline, CDR1 is GTSNPN, CDR2 SVGIG (reference sequence). With V trimmed by 2 bases and J by 8 bases, 6 bases remained unmatched. The CDR3 is 13 amino acids.

Points on this clone: This specimen includes other DNA sequences encoding the same CDR3. The V gene is TRBV20-1, the J gene TRBJ2-3, with D possibly TRBD2 on 5 matching bases. The CDR3 is 11 residues long. The V end was cut by 6 bases, the J end by 3 bases, with 7 bases between. Germline CDR1 reads DFQATT; CDR2 reads SNEGSKA (reference sequence). CDR3 region: CSARLTDTQYF. DNA of the CDR3: TGCAGTGCCAGACTAACAGATACGCAGTATTTT.

The V gene is TRBV5-4, the J gene TRBJ2-1, with 7 nucleotides matching TRBD1. J gave up 8 bases and V 4 bases, and 15 bases lay outside the gene matches. The CDR3 contains 16 residues. CDR1 and CDR2 (germline): SGHNT, YYREEE (reference sequence). The CDR3 sequence is CASSRAGQGVFYEQFF. The CDR3 nucleotides are TGTGCCAGCAGCCGTGCAGGCCAGGGGGTCTTCTATGAGCAGTTCTTC.

The chain joins TRBV5-6 to TRBJ1-2; D is ambiguous. In germline, CDR1 is SGHDT, CDR2 YYEEEE. The CDR3 loop spans 15 amino acids. V was clipped by 1 base and J by 2 bases, with 12 bases between them. The CDR3 DNA reads TGTGCCAGCAGCTTGATTGCGGCCAGAAACTATGGCTACACCTTC. It is translated as CASSLIAARNYGYTF.

This chain links TRBV11-2 with TRBJ2-5, with D tentatively TRBD1 (5 bases). CDR3 size: 15 residues. Per the germline V gene, CDR1 is SGHAT and CDR2 is FQNNGV. The ends were cut back, 4 bases at V and 5 bases at J, with 17 bases in the middle. The CDR3: CASSSPGKGRETQYF. The DNA for the CDR3 is TGTGCCAGCAGCTCCCCAGGGAAGGGGCGGGAGACCCAGTACTTC.

This rearrangement joins TRBV5-1 to TRBJ2-3, with 7 bases that match TRBD2. The CDR3 totals 16 residues. Germline V gene data show CDR1 as SGHRS and CDR2 as YFSETQ. V shed 4 bases and J 2 bases; nucleotides not matched to a gene: 10. The CDR3: CASSLLAGSTTDTQYF. The CDR3 DNA reads as TGCGCCAGCAGCCTCTTAGCGGGCTCAACCACAGATACGCAGTATTTT.

With respect to this clone: Additional DNA sequences in this sample encode the identical CDR3. The rearrangement uses TRBV11-2 and TRBJ2-7, with a weak D call TRBD1 (6 bases). The germline CDR1 and CDR2 sequences are SGHAT and FQNNGV. CDR3 length equals 14 residues. V was pared by 1 base and J by 2 bases, with 9 bases between. CDR3 sequence (DNA): TGTGCCAGCAGCTTAGGTGGGGGCCCCTACGAGCAGTACTTC. This translates into CASSLGGGPYEQYF. The full variable domain, with the rest looked up from reference TRBV11-2 and TRBJ2-7, is EAGVAQSPRYKIIEKRQSVAFWCNPISGHATLYWYQQILGQGPKLLIQFQNNGVVDDSQLPKDRFSAERLKGVDSTLKIQPAKLEDSAVYLCASSLGGGPYEQYFGPGTRLTVT.

This clone showed up just once. V is TRBV19 and J is TRBJ1-1; D might be TRBD1 (5 bases). The CDR3 extends over 13 amino acids. Germline V gene sequence: CDR1 LNHDA, CDR2 SQIVND (reference sequence). The germline V and J ends were trimmed by 5 bases and 6 bases, with 13 bases remaining between them. In DNA form, the CDR3 reads TGTGCCAGTAGTTGGGACGGGGGTGCTGAAGCTTTCTTT. Encoded protein: CASSWDGGAEAFF.

The rearrangement links TRBV4-2 to TRBJ1-1, with D perhaps TRBD1 (6 bases). The CDR3 runs 14 residues. Trimming cost V 3 bases and J 1 base, with 9 bases left between them. Germline-derived CDR1 and CDR2 are LGHNA and YNFKEQ. The CDR3 DNA sequence: TGTGCCAGCAGCCAGGACAGATCGAACACTGAAGCTTTCTTT. Protein product: CASSQDRSNTEAFF.

The chain joins TRBV15 to TRBJ2-1; 11 bases are shared with TRBD2. The germline V gene encodes CDR1 LNHNV and CDR2 YYDKDF (reference sequence). This CDR3 has 17 residues. V gave up 3 bases and J gave up 5 bases; unmatched junction bases: 9. The chain's CDR3 is CATSRGGSGRADNEQFF. The DNA for the CDR3 is TGTGCCACCAGCAGGGGGGGTAGCGGGAGGGCCGACAATGAGCAGTTCTTC.

The chain uses TRBV5-4 and TRBJ1-4; 7 bases are shared with TRBD1. The germline gives CDR1 SGHNT, CDR2 YYREEE (reference sequence). V lost 4 bases, J lost 3 bases, and 6 bases stayed unmatched. CDR3 length equals 15 residues. CDR3 region: CASSPSGTANEKLFF. CDR3 nucleotides: TGTGCCAGCAGCCCCTCCGGGACAGCTAATGAAAAACTGTTTTTT.

Worth noting for this clone: Germline and junction disagree at one end, which may indicate a read error. This chain uses TRBV2 with TRBJ2-3; no clear D gene. The CDR3 is 14 residues long. CDR1 is SNHLY and CDR2 is FYNNEI in the germline V gene. CDR3 sequence reads: CASSEDTGRNTQYF. The CDR3 nucleotides read TGTGCCAGCAGCGAAGACACGGGTAGGAATACGCAGTATTTT.

This chain connects TRBV5-1 to TRBJ2-7; 8 bases agree with TRBD1. The CDR3 totals 17 residues. Germline CDR1 reads SGHRS; CDR2 reads YFSETQ. V shed 3 bases, J shed 5 bases, and the junction held 16 bases outside the gene matches. The chain's CDR3 is CASSSTSGGGVPHEQYF. Written as DNA, the CDR3 is TGCGCCAGCAGCTCCACCTCAGGGGGCGGTGTCCCCCACGAGCAGTACTTC.

Written as DNA, the CDR3 is TGTGCCAGCAGTTACACTGAAGCTTTCTTT. Translation gives CASSYTEAFF. The chain has TRBV6-5 and TRBJ1-1, with D unresolved. CDR3 length equals 10 residues. V was trimmed by 2 bases and J by 5 bases, leaving 0 bases between them. Germline lookup yields CDR1 MNHEY and CDR2 SVGAGI.

The chain joins TRBV6-6 to TRBJ1-2; tentative D call: TRBD1 (5 bases). Germline CDR1 MNHNY, CDR2 SVGAGI (reference sequence). The CDR3 runs to 15 residues. The germline V and J ends were trimmed by 6 bases and 3 bases, with 17 bases remaining between them. The CDR3 DNA sequence: TGTGCCAGCAGCACCTCAGGGAGTTCGGACTATGGCTACACCTTC. Translating it yields CASSTSGSSDYGYTF.

The chain joins TRBV25-1 to TRBJ1-2; D unresolved. The CDR3 is 15 residues long. Per germline, CDR1 MGHDK and CDR2 SYGVNS. V lost 5 bases and J 8 bases, leaving 21 bases between the germline ends. The CDR3: CASSTGRKAIDGYTF. For the CDR3, the DNA is TGTGCCAGCAGTACGGGGAGGAAGGCTATAGACGGCTACACCTTC.

Regarding this clone: Other DNA sequences in the sample encode the same CDR3. The rearrangement uses TRBV9 and TRBJ2-1; D perhaps matches TRBD2 (5 bases). The V and J ends lost 0 bases and 2 bases respectively, with 12 bases between them. Germline V gene data show CDR1 as SGDLS and CDR2 as YYNGEE. This CDR3 is built from 16 residues. The CDR3 coding sequence is TGTGCCAGCAGCGTAGCGGGCGGGCTTACCTACAATGAGCAGTTCTTC. Protein: CASSVAGGLTYNEQFF.

This clone was seen a few times. The chain recombines TRBV19 with TRBJ1-5; 9 bases are a match to TRBD1. The CDR3 consists of 14 residues. V lost 5 bases, J lost 5 bases, and 4 bases stayed unmatched. Germline lookup yields CDR1 LNHDA and CDR2 SQIVND (reference sequence). CDR3 amino acids: CASSPDRGYQPQHF. The CDR3 nucleotides read TGTGCCAGTAGTCCGGACAGGGGTTATCAGCCCCAGCATTTT. The variable domain in full, completed from reference TRBV19 and TRBJ1-5, reads DGGITQSPKYLFRKEGQNVTLSCEQNLNHDAMYWYRQDPGQGLRLIYYSQIVNDFQKGDIAEGYSVSREKKESFPLTVTSAQKNPTAFYLCASSPDRGYQPQHFGDGTRLSIL.

The chain couples TRBV7-6 to TRBJ2-1; D unresolved. The V and J ends lost 0 bases and 4 bases respectively, with 13 bases between them. The CDR3 runs to 16 residues. Germline V gene data show CDR1 as SGHVS and CDR2 as FNYEAQ. The CDR3 protein is CASSLASGETYNEQFF. Written as DNA, the CDR3 is TGTGCCAGCAGCTTAGCGTCTGGGGAAACATACAATGAGCAGTTCTTC.

The sample holds a few counts of this clone. V usage is TRBV6-5 and J usage is TRBJ1-5, with D maybe TRBD1 (6 bases). The CDR3 spans 14 residues. Germline assignment: CDR1 MNHEY and CDR2 SVGAGI. V was pared by 6 bases and J by 0 bases, with 9 bases between. The CDR3 region is CASSRDISNQPQHF. As DNA, the CDR3 is TGTGCCAGCAGCCGGGACATTAGCAATCAGCCCCAGCATTTT.